This record looks at one T cell receptor beta chain sequence and its context. The source of the sample is a study of blood T cell repertoires in COVID-19. From germline, CDR1 is SEHNR and CDR2 FQNEAQ (reference sequence). CDR3 length: 13 amino acids. Trimming pared 7 bases from V and 7 bases from J, leaving 11 bases between. Clones were sequenced by immunoSEQ multiplex PCR, and TCRdb holds only the in-frame ones, with some missing. The sample shows a few hundred thousand clones, 80% of them seen only once. The chain couples TRBV7-9 to TRBJ1-6; no clear D. This receptor was identified in a man younger than 45 with acute COVID-19. Sequenced: PBMCs or T cells enriched from blood (not recorded which). CDR3 DNA sequence: TGTGCCAGCACTTCTAGCTACAATTCACCCCTCCACTTT. Amino acids: CASTSSYNSPLHF.